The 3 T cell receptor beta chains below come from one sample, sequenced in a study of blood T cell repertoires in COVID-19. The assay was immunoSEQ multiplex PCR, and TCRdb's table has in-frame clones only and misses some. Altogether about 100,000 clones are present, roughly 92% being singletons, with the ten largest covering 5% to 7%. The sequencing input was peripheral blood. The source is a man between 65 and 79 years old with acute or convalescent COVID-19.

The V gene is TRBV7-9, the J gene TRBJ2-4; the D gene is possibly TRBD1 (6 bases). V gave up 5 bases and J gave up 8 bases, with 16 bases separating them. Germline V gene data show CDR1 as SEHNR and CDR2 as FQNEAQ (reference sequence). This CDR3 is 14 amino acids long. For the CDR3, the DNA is TGTGCCAGCAGCACAGGGACGGTCGCGGACATTCAGTACTTC. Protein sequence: CASSTGTVADIQYF. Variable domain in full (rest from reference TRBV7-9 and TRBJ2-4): DTGVSQNPRHKITKRGQNVTFRCDPISEHNRLYWYRQTLGQGPEFLTYFQNEAQLEKSRLLSDRFSAERPKGSFSTLEIQRTEQGDSAMYLCASSTGTVADIQYFGAGTRLSVL.

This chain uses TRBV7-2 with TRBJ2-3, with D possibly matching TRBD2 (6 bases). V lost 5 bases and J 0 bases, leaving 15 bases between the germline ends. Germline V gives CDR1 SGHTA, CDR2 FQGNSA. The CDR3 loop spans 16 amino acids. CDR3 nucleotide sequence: TGTGCCAGCAGCCTGGTTAGTAGCGGAAGCACAGATACGCAGTATTTT. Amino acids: CASSLVSSGSTDTQYF.

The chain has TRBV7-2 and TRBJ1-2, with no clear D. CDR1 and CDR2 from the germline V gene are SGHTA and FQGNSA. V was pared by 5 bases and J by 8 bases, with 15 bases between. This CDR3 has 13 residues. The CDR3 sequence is CASSPDMGRGYTF. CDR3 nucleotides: TGTGCCAGCAGCCCAGATATGGGGAGGGGCTACACCTTC.